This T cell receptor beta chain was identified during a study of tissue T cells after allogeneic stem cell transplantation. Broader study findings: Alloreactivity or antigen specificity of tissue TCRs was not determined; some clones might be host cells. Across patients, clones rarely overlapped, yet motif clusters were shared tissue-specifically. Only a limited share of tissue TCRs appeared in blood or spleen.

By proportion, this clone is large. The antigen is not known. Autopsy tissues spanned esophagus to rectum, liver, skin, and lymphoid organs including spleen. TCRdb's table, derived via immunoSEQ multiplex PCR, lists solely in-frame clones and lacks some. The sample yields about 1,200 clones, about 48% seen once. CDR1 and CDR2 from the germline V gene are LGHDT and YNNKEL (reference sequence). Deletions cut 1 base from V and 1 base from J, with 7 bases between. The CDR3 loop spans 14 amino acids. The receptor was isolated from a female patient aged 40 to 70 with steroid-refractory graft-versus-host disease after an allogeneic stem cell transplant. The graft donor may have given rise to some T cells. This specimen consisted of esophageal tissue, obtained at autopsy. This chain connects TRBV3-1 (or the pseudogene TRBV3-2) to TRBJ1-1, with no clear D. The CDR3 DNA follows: TGTGCCAGCAGCCAAGTTATGGGGAACACTGAAGCTTTCTTT. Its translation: CASSQVMGNTEAFF.